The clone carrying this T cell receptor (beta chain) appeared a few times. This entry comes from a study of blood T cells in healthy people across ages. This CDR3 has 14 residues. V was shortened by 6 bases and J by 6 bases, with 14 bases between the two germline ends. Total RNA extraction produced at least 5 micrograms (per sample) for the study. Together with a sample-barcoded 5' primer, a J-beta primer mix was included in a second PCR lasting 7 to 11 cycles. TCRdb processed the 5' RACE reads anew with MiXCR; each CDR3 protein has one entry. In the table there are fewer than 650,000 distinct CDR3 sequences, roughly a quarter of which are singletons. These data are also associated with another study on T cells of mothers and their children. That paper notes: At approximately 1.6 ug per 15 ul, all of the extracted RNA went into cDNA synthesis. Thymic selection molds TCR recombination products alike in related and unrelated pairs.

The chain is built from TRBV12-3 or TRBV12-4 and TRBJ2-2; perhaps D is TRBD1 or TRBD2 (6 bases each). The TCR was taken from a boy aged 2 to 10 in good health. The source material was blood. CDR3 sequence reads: CASRGGQEAGELFF. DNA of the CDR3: TGTGCCAGCAGGGGGGGACAAGAGGCCGGGGAGCTGTTTTTT.